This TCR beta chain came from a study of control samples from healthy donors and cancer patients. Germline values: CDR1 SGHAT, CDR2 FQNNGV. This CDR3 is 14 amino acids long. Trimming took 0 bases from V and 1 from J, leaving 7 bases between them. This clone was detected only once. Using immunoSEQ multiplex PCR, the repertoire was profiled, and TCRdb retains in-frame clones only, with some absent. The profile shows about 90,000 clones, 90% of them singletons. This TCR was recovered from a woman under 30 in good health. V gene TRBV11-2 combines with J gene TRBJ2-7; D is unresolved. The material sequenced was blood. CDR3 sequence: CASSLERGSYEQYF. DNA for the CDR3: TGTGCCAGCAGCTTAGAACGAGGATCCTACGAGCAGTACTTC. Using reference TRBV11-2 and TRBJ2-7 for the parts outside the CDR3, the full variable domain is EAGVAQSPRYKIIEKRQSVAFWCNPISGHATLYWYQQILGQGPKLLIQFQNNGVVDDSQLPKDRFSAERLKGVDSTLKIQPAKLEDSAVYLCASSLERGSYEQYFGPGTRLTVT.